This TCR beta chain appears in the sequencing data of a study of identical twins. Overall study results and limits: Within monozygotic twins, out-of-frame TCR alpha sharing was underestimated by the models. Fewer insertions were carried by abundant cord blood beta clonotypes, but none was seen in memory repertoires. Twin pairs had excess sharing that was weaker in beta out-of-frame sequences.

TCRdb re-analysed the 5' RACE reads in MiXCR, keeping a single row per CDR3 protein. The sample carries 450,000 to 650,000 distinct CDR3 sequences, 12% to 15% recorded once. There are 19 residues in the CDR3. The V and J ends lost 1 base and 1 base, in that order; junction bases with no gene match: 7. CDR1 and CDR2 (germline): KGHDR, SFDVKD. As concerns this clonotype: The antigen is not known.

No donor was unhealthy or non-Caucasian. In addition, the sample was reused for a study of yellow fever vaccine responses in identical twins.

The genes are TRBV24-1 and TRBJ2-3, with 13 bases identical to TRBD2. This receptor was identified in a woman under 30 in good health. The sequenced sample was CD4+ T cells sorted from blood. The CDR3 DNA follows: TGTGCCACCAGTGATTTCCGGACTAGCGGGAGCGTGGGCACAGATACGCAGTATTTT. This encodes CATSDFRTSGSVGTDTQYF.